The rows below give T cell receptor beta chains drawn from one sample of a study of shared clonotypes between healthy human individuals. Libraries were prepared by immunoSEQ multiplex PCR; TCRdb keeps only in-frame clonotypes and omits some of them. The top ten hold 0.3% to 0.4% of the sample, which has about 2.3 million clones, about 90% seen once. Sequences were obtained from naive CD4+ T cells from PBMCs. The receptor set was obtained from a man younger than 30 in good health. Some clones in this sample may be carry-over from other donors' samples. The CDR3 runs from the conserved cysteine through the conserved F or W. The order of the fields is clone size, V gene, CDR3 length, D gene, J gene, CDR3 DNA, CDR3 protein. D genes are given only for firm matches. The size of a clone is reported for some rows only, either as once, few or many, or as a class for expanded clones.

.	TRBV9	16	TRBD2	TRBJ2-1	TGTGCCAGCAGCCCTACAAGCGGGAGCTCCTACAATGAGCAGTTCTTC	CASSPTSGSSYNEQFF
.	TRBV28	14	TRBD1	TRBJ2-2	TGTGCCAGCAGTTTCAACCGACAGGGTACCGAGCTGTTTTTT	CASSFNRQGTELFF
.	TRBV7-9	15	.	TRBJ2-6	TGTGCCAGCAGCTTATTTATTGACAGGGCCAACGTCCTGACTTTC	CASSLFIDRANVLTF
.	TRBV7-9	14	TRBD1	TRBJ2-7	TGTGCCAGCAGCTGGGGACAGGGAAACCACGAGCAGTACTTC	CASSWGQGNHEQYF
.	TRBV6-5	14	TRBD2	TRBJ2-1	TGTGCCAGCAGCAGACTAGCGGCCAACAATGAGCAGTTCTTC	CASSRLAANNEQFF
.	TRBV5-6	17	TRBD1	TRBJ2-7	TGTGCCAGCAGCTTGGGGCCCCCCCTAGGGACAGCGAGCGAGCAGTACTTC	CASSLGPPLGTASEQYF
once	TRBV28	13	.	TRBJ1-1	TGTGCCAGCAGCCAACAGGGAGACACTGAAGCTTTCTTT	CASSQQGDTEAFF
.	TRBV6-5	14	TRBD1	TRBJ1-5	TGTGCCAGCAGTTACTCGACAGGGGTTCAGCCCCAGCATTTT	CASSYSTGVQPQHF
.	TRBV6-4	14	TRBD1	TRBJ1-2	TGTGCCAGCAGCCCCGGGACAGGGGGCTATGGCTACACCTTC	CASSPGTGGYGYTF
.	TRBV19	15	.	TRBJ1-2	TGTGCCAGTAGAGTACAGTCTACCGCTAACTATGGCTACACCTTC	CASRVQSTANYGYTF
.	TRBV29-1	17	TRBD1	TRBJ1-6	TGCAGCGGCCCAGGGACAGGGCCGAGCTCCTATAATTCACCCCTCCACTTT	CSGPGTGPSSYNSPLHF
.	TRBV14	15	.	TRBJ2-2	TGTGCCAGCAGCCAAGATATGGCCTACACCGGGGAGCTGTTTTTT	CASSQDMAYTGELFF
.	TRBV5-1	16	.	TRBJ2-3	TGCGCCAGCAGAATTGACAGTCCCTCCCGCACAGATACGCAGTATTTT	CASRIDSPSRTDTQYF
.	TRBV7-8	11	.	TRBJ2-7	TGTGCCAGCGCGTTAGGTGACGAGCAGTACTTC	CASALGDEQYF
.	TRBV28	17	.	TRBJ2-4	TGTGCCAGCAGTTTAGGCGTGGGATCCCTAGCCAAAAACATTCAGTACTTC	CASSLGVGSLAKNIQYF
.	TRBV30	14	TRBD1	TRBJ1-2	TGTGCCTGCCCGGGGGACAGGGGTAACTATGGCTACACCTTC	CACPGDRGNYGYTF
.	TRBV6-6	15	.	TRBJ2-5	TGTGCCAGCAGTTACTCTGGTGGCAGGAAAGAGACCCAGTACTTC	CASSYSGGRKETQYF
.	TRBV5-4	15	.	TRBJ1-1	TGTGCCAGCAGCTTCAGTCAGGGCGGCGGCACTGAAGCTTTCTTT	CASSFSQGGGTEAFF
.	TRBV2	11	.	TRBJ1-1	TGTGCCAGCAGCCTCAGGGGACAAGCTTTCTTT	CASSLRGQAFF
.	TRBV11-2	14	.	TRBJ1-3	TGTGCCAGCAGCTTAGATGACCCCGGAGGCACCATATATTTT	CASSLDDPGGTIYF
.	TRBV27	17	.	TRBJ2-3	TGTGCCAGCAGTTTGACTTATCCTTTATTAAACACAGATACGCAGTATTTT	CASSLTYPLLNTDTQYF
once	TRBV4-2	16	.	TRBJ2-1	TGTGCCAGCAGCCAAGAGGACGGGAGCTCCTACAATGAGCAGTTCTTC	CASSQEDGSSYNEQFF
.	TRBV28	16	TRBD1	TRBJ1-5	TGTGCCAGCAGACCCGGACAGGGTAGGGGCAATCAGCCCCAGCATTTT	CASRPGQGRGNQPQHF
.	TRBV6-1	14	TRBD2	TRBJ2-1	TGTGCCAGCACCCAAGGGACTAGCGGGTCCGAGCAGTTCTTC	CASTQGTSGSEQFF
once	TRBV28	15	.	TRBJ1-2	TGTGCCAGCAGTCTGGGTACCGGGGGTCCGGGTGGCTACACCTTC	CASSLGTGGPGGYTF
.	TRBV27	15	.	TRBJ2-1	TGTGCCAGCAGTTTCGAGCGGGTATCCTACAATGAGCAGTTCTTC	CASSFERVSYNEQFF
.	TRBV7-3	14	TRBD1	TRBJ2-7	TGTGCCAGCAGCTTAGGTGACAGGGGCTACGAGCAGTACTTC	CASSLGDRGYEQYF
.	TRBV25-1	16	.	TRBJ2-7	TGTGCCAGCAGTGAATTTACCACGGCCCCTTCCTACGAGCAGTACTTC	CASSEFTTAPSYEQYF
.	TRBV7-2	14	.	TRBJ2-5	TGTGCCAGCAGCTTTCAAGGGGGCCAAGAGACCCAGTACTTC	CASSFQGGQETQYF
.	TRBV28	12	.	TRBJ2-1	TGTGCCAGCACCTCCAGCGTCAATGAGCAGTTCTTC	CASTSSVNEQFF
.	TRBV25-1	13	.	TRBJ2-5	TGTGCCAGCAGTGTACAGGGTCTCGAGACCCAGTACTTC	CASSVQGLETQYF
.	TRBV4-2	15	.	TRBJ2-7	TGTGCCAGCAGCCAAGTACGGGATGGGGATTACGAGCAGTACTTC	CASSQVRDGDYEQYF
.	TRBV14	12	.	TRBJ1-2	TGTGCCAGCAGCCAAAACAACTATGGCTACACCTTC	CASSQNNYGYTF
few	TRBV7-9	16	.	TRBJ1-1	TGTGCCAGCAGCCCACGGTGGGGGGGAAGGAACACTGAAGCTTTCTTT	CASSPRWGGRNTEAFF
.	TRBV5-1	14	TRBD2	TRBJ2-5	TGCGCCAGCAGCTCCAGAGCGGGAGGGGAGACCCAGTACTTC	CASSSRAGGETQYF
.	TRBV27	13	.	TRBJ2-1	TGTGCCAGCCAGGGTAGCTCCTACAATGAGCAGTTCTTC	CASQGSSYNEQFF
.	TRBV27	15	TRBD2	TRBJ2-7	TGTGCCAGCCGACCATCCGGCGGGAGCTCCTACGAGCAGTACTTC	CASRPSGGSSYEQYF